These 9 T cell receptor beta chains came from one sample sequenced in a study of neurological immune-mediated disorders. TCRdb independently ran MiXCR on the 5' RACE reads; one entry per CDR3 protein. This sample yields roughly 41,000 distinct CDR3 sequences, of which 1.9% are seen a single time; around 2% belongs to the top ten. The sequenced material came from PBMCs. The origin of the receptors is a woman aged 35 to 49 with multiple sclerosis.

On this clonotype itself: A much bigger clone sits one base away, suggesting this may be a read error. The chain is built from TRBV3-1 and TRBJ1-1, with D perhaps matching TRBD1 (6 bases). The CDR3 is 13 amino acids. The germline gives CDR1 LGHDT, CDR2 YNNKEL (reference sequence). In DNA form, the CDR3 reads TGTGCCAGCAGCCAGTCAGGGGCGGCTGAAGCTCTCTTT. Translation gives CASSQSGAAEALF. The whole variable domain, filled in from reference TRBV3-1 and TRBJ1-1, reads DTAVSQTPKYLVTQMGNDKSIKCEQNLGHDTMYWYKQDSKKFLKIMFSYNNKELIINETVPNRFSPKSPDKAHLNLHINSLELGDSAVYFCASSQSGAAEALFGQGTRLTVV.

The CDR3 nucleotides read TGTGCCAGCAGCAAAGCCGGAACAAGTGATATCACTGAAGCTTTCTTT. This codes for CASSKAGTSDITEAFF. V gene TRBV21-1 combines with J gene TRBJ1-1. TRBV21-1 is a pseudogene. The CDR3 runs 16 residues.

This clonotype came up many times. V is TRBV5-1 and J is TRBJ1-2; tentative D call: TRBD1 (5 bases). Germline V gene sequence: CDR1 SGHRS, CDR2 YFSETQ. Between the trimmed V and J ends, which lost 3 bases and 5 bases, there was a span of 20 bases. This CDR3 comprises 16 residues. As DNA, the CDR3 is TGCGCCAGCAGCTCTAGGGGCCGAGACACAAGATATGGCTACACCTTC. Protein sequence: CASSSRGRDTRYGYTF.

This clonotype has at least ten counts. The rearrangement joins TRBV2 to TRBJ2-3; D is ambiguous. Germline CDR1 reads SNHLY; CDR2 reads FYNNEI. CDR3 length equals 14 residues. Trimming took off 3 bases at V and 1 base at J, with 8 bases between the two ends. Here the CDR3 reads CASSEWGGTDTQYF. CDR3 DNA: TGTGCCAGCAGTGAGTGGGGTGGCACAGATACGCAGTATTTT.

This clonotype was counted at least ten times. CDR3 nucleotides: TGTGCCAGCAGCTTAGGTGCCTACGAGCAGTACTTC. Encoded protein: CASSLGAYEQYF. J is TRBJ2-7 and V is TRBV7-2, with D unclear. This CDR3 has 12 amino acids. Between the trimmed V and J ends, which lost 1 base and 2 bases, there was a span of 3 bases. Germline loops: CDR1 SGHTA, CDR2 FQGNSA.

Many counts were recorded for this clonotype. The V gene is TRBV19, the J gene TRBJ1-2; D might be TRBD1 (5 bases). Trimming stripped 3 bases from V and 0 bases from J, with 14 bases between. The CDR3 consists of 16 residues. CDR1 and CDR2 from the germline V gene are LNHDA and SQIVND (reference sequence). The CDR3 DNA is TGTGCCAGTAGTATGAGATCCGGGACCTCTAACTATGGCTACACCTTC. Translated, it gives CASSMRSGTSNYGYTF.

In this sample, this clonotype turned up many times. The chain has TRBV5-1 and TRBJ1-2, with unresolved D. The germline gives CDR1 SGHRS, CDR2 YFSETQ. V dropped 0 bases and J dropped 3 bases, with 6 bases sitting between them. This CDR3 region has 13 residues. The CDR3 here is CASSLGTDYGYTF. In DNA, the CDR3 is TGCGCCAGCAGCTTGGGCACCGACTATGGCTACACCTTC.

Ten or more counts support this clonotype. The V call is TRBV27, the J call TRBJ1-5; D is undetermined. The CDR3 spans 14 residues. The V end was cut by 1 base, the J end by 7 bases, with 11 bases between. Germline CDR1 is MNHEY and CDR2 is SMNVEV (reference sequence). CDR3 in DNA: TGTGCCAGCAGTTTATTCGCGGGGAACCAGCCCCAGCATTTT. Protein: CASSLFAGNQPQHF.

This clonotype showed up many times. The rearrangement joins TRBV27 to TRBJ1-2, with D possibly TRBD1 on 5 matching bases. The V gene lost 5 bases and the J gene lost 5 bases, with 15 bases spanning the gap. Germline V gene data show CDR1 as MNHEY and CDR2 as SMNVEV (reference sequence). CDR3 length equals 14 residues. CDR3 nucleotides: TGTGCCAGCAGTCCTTGGGGGGAGGGGTATGGCTACACCTTC. It translates to CASSPWGEGYGYTF.